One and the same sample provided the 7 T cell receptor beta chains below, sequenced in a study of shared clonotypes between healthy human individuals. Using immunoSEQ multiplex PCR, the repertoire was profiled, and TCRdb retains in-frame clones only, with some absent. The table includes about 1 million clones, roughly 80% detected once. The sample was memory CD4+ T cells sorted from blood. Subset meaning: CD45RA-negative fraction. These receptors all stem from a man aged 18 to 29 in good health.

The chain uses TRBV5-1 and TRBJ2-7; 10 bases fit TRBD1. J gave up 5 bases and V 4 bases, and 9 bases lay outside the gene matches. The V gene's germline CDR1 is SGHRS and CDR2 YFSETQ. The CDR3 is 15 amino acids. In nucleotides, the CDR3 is TGCGCCAGCAGCGTGCTACCGGGACAGGGGAACGAGCAGTACTTC. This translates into CASSVLPGQGNEQYF.

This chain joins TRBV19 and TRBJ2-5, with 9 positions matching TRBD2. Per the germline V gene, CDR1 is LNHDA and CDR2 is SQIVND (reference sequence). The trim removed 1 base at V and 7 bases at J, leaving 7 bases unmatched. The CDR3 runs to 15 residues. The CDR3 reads CASSIGLAAGPTQYF. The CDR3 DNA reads TGTGCCAGTAGTATAGGACTAGCGGCGGGCCCGACCCAGTACTTC.

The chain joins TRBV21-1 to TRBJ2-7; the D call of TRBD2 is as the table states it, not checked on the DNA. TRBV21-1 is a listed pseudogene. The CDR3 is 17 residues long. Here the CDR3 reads CASSKARLAGGSYEQYF. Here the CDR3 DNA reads TGTGCCAGCAGCAAAGCCCGCCTAGCCGGGGGCTCCTACGAGCAGTACTTC.

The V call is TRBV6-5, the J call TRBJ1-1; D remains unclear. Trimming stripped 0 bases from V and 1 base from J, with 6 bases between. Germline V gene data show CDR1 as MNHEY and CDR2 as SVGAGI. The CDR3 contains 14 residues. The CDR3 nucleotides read TGTGCCAGCAGTTACTCGATGGAGAACACTGAAGCTTTCTTT. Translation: CASSYSMENTEAFF.

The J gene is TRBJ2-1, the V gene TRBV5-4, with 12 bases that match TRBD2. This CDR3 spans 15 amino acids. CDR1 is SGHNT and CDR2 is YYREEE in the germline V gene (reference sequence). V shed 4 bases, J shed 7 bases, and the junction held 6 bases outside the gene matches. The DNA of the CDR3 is TGTGCCAGCAGCGGCCGACTAGCGGGAGAAAATGAGCAGTTCTTC. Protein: CASSGRLAGENEQFF.

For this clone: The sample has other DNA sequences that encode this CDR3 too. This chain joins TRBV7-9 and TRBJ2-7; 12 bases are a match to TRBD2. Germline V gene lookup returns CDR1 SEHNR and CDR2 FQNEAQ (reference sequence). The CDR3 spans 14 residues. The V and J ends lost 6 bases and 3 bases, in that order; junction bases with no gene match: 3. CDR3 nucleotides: TGTGCCAGCAGTTTGACTAGCGGGGGCTACGAGCAGTACTTC. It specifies CASSLTSGGYEQYF. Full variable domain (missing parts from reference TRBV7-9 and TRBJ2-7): DTGVSQNPRHKITKRGQNVTFRCDPISEHNRLYWYRQTLGQGPEFLTYFQNEAQLEKSRLLSDRFSAERPKGSFSTLEIQRTEQGDSAMYLCASSLTSGGYEQYFGPGTRLTVT.

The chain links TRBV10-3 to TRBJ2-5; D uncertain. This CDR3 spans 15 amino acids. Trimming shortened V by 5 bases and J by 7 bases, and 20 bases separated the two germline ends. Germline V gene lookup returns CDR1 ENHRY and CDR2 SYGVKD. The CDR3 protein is CAISSLRQGQWTQYF. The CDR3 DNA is TGTGCCATCAGTTCTCTCAGACAAGGCCAATGGACCCAGTACTTC.